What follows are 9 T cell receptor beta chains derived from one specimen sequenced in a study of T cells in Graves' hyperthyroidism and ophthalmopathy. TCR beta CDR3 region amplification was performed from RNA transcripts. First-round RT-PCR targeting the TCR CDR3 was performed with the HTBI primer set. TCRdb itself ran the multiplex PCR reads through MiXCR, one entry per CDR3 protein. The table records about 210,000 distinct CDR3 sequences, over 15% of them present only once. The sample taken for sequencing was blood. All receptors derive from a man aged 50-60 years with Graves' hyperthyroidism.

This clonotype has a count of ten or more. CDR3 loop: CASSDWAGESDEAFF. The CDR3 nucleotides read TGTGCCAGCAGTGATTGGGCAGGGGAATCGGATGAAGCTTTCTTT. The chain employs TRBV6-1 and TRBJ1-1; possible D gene TRBD1, 6 bases. Trimming pared 3 bases from V and 7 bases from J, leaving 18 bases between. This CDR3 comprises 15 residues. Germline assignment: CDR1 MNHNS and CDR2 SASEGT.

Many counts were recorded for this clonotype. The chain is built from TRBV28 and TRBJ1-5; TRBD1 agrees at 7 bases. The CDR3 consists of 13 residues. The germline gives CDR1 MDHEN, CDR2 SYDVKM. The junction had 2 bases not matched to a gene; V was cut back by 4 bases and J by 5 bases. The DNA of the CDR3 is TGTGCCAGCAGTTCAGGGGGTTATCAGCCCCAGCATTTT. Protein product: CASSSGGYQPQHF.

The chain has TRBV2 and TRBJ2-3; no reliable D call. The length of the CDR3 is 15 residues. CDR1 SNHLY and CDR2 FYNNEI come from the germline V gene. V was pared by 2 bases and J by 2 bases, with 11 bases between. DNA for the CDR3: TGTGCCAGCAGTGAAATTGGGTCCTACACAGATACGCAGTATTTT. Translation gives CASSEIGSYTDTQYF.

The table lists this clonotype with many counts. CDR3 region: CASSYQGSYEQYF. The CDR3 coding sequence is TGTGCCAGCAGTTACCAGGGCTCCTACGAGCAGTACTTC. The V gene is TRBV6-2 or TRBV6-3, the J gene TRBJ2-7, with D possibly TRBD1 on 5 matching bases. This CDR3 is 13 amino acids long. Germline V gene data show CDR1 as MNHEY and CDR2 as SVGEGT. V was cut by 2 bases and J by 0 bases, with 5 bases left in between.

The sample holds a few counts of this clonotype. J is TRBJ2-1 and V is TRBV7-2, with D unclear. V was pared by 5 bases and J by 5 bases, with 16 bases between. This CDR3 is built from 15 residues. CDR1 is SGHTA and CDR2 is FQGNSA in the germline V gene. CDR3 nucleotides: TGTGCCAGCAGCCACTTCGGCGGAGATAACAATGAGCAGTTCTTC. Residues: CASSHFGGDNNEQFF. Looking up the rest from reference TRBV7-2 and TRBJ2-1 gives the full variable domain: GAGVSQSPSNKVTEKGKDVELRCDPISGHTALYWYRQSLGQGLEFLIYFQGNSAPDKSGLPSDRFSAERTGGSVSTLTIQRTQQEDSAVYLCASSHFGGDNNEQFFGPGTRLTVL.

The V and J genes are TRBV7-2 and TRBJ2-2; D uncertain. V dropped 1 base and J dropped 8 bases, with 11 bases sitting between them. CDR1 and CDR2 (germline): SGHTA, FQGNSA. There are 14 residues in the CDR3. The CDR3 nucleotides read TGTGCCAGCAGCTTAGAGGTCTGGGGTGGGGAGCTGTTTTTT. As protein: CASSLEVWGGELFF.

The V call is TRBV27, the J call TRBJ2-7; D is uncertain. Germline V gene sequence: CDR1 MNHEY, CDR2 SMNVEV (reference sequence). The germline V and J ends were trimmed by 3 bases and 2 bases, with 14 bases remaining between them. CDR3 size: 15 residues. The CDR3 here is CASSFFPAPTYEQYF. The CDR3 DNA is TGTGCCAGCAGTTTTTTTCCAGCGCCCACCTACGAGCAGTACTTC.

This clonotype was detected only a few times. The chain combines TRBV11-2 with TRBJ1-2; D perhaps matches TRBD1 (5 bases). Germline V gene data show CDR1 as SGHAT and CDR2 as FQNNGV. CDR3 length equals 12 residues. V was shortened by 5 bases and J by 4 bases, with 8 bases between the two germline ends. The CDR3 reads CASSKDSYGYTF. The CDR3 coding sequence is TGTGCCAGCAGCAAAGACAGCTATGGCTACACCTTC. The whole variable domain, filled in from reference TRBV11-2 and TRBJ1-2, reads EAGVAQSPRYKIIEKRQSVAFWCNPISGHATLYWYQQILGQGPKLLIQFQNNGVVDDSQLPKDRFSAERLKGVDSTLKIQPAKLEDSAVYLCASSKDSYGYTFGSGTRLTVV.

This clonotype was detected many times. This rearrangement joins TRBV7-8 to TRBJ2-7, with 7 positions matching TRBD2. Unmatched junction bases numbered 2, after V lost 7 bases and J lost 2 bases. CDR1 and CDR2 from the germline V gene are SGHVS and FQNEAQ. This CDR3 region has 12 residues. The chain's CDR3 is CASKGLAYEQYF. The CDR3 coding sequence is TGTGCCAGCAAAGGACTAGCCTACGAGCAGTACTTC.